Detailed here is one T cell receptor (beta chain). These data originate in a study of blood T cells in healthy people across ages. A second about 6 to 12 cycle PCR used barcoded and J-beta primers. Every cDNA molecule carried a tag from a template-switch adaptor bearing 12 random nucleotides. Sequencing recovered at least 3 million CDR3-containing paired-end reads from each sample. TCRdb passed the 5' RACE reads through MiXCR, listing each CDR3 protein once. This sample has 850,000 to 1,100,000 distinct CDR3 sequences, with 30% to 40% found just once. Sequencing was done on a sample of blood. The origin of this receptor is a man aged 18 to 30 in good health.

In DNA form, the CDR3 reads TGTGCCAGCACCGAAGGGTATAGGGAAGTCGGCTACACCTTC. This encodes CASTEGYREVGYTF. The chain is built from TRBV7-9 and TRBJ1-2; unclear D gene. Trimming took off 7 bases at V and 8 bases at J, with 20 bases between the two ends. The CDR3 extends over 14 amino acids. The germline V gene encodes CDR1 SEHNR and CDR2 FQNEAQ (reference sequence).